This T cell receptor beta chain was captured in a study of blood T cell repertoires in COVID-19. On the study more broadly: The United States, Italy and Spain were the sources of the acute and convalescent COVID-19 samples. T cells, B-cell-depleted T cells, or PBMCs provided the cDNA or gDNA that served as material.

CDR3 length: 14 amino acids. V was shortened by 1 base and J by 6 bases, with 13 bases between the two germline ends. Germline-derived CDR1 and CDR2 are PRHDT and FYEKMQ (reference sequence). In the authors' methods: How many nucleated cells were present was estimated from reference gene primer amplification. The method was immunoSEQ multiplex PCR; TCRdb's version includes in-frame clones alone and lacks a portion of them. V and J calls and clone size are copied from that table; D and trimming were computed from the DNA. The sample lists roughly 100,000 clones; 70% to 90% were seen once. The sequencing sample was made of peripheral blood. J is TRBJ2-7 and V is TRBV13; D might be TRBD1 (6 bases). The TCR comes from a human donor in a cohort sampled during active COVID-19. The DNA of the CDR3 is TGTGCCAGCAGCTTAGTGCAGGGACAAGGCGAGCAGTACTTC. Protein sequence: CASSLVQGQGEQYF.